A single sample is the source of the 30 T cell receptor beta chains below, sequenced in a study of regulatory T cells in long-lasting Graves disease (dated by TCRdb to the early 2020s). The time point label, read with the paper, signifies: persistent/refractory GD, antithyroid drugs over 5 years with positive TRAb. For both TCR sequencing and RNA sequencing, RNA was extracted from PBMCs using TRIzol. To prepare the library, multiplex PCR was applied. Sequencer: Illumina HiSeq 4000. CDR3 regions were amplified by Arm-PCR with iRepertoire HTBI primers to construct TCR beta libraries. TCRdb's own reprocessing of the public reads used fastp at Q25 and MiXCR and kept productive beta chains. Each CDR3 protein gets just one entry, which takes the most common genes and DNA from the rows behind it. The sample table lists a few hundred thousand distinct CDR3 sequences, around 24% of them with a count of one. The ten largest clones take up roughly 30% of the sample.

Sequences were derived from peripheral blood mononuclear cells (PBMCs), sampled when the disease was refractory, from a patient treated with antithyroid drugs. These receptors all stem from a female donor with Graves disease.

This clonotype was detected ten times or more. The chain uses TRBV27 and TRBJ1-4; TRBD1 is a possible D gene (6 bases). Trimming took 4 bases from V and 4 from J, leaving 31 bases between them. CDR3 length equals 21 residues. Germline assignment: CDR1 MNHEY and CDR2 SMNVEV (reference sequence). CDR3 region: CASSSSAGSKIAGAFNEKLFF. As DNA, the CDR3 is TGTGCCAGCAGTTCGTCCGCCGGGAGCAAGATCGCGGGGGCCTTTAATGAAAAACTGTTTTTT. The variable domain in full, with the rest retrieved from reference TRBV27 and TRBJ1-4, is EAQVTQNPRYLITVTGKKLTVTCSQNMNHEYMSWYRQDPGLGLRQIYYSMNVEVTDKGDVPEGYKVSRKEKRNFPLILESPSPNQTSLYFCASSSSAGSKIAGAFNEKLFFGSGTQLSVL.

This clonotype came up many times. The rearrangement links TRBV2 to TRBJ2-6; the D gene is possibly TRBD1 (5 bases). In germline, CDR1 is SNHLY, CDR2 FYNNEI. Deletions cut 8 bases from V and 4 bases from J, with 9 bases between. The CDR3 has 13 residues. CDR3: CASANRGANVLTF. CDR3 bases: TGTGCCAGCGCGAACAGGGGGGCCAACGTCCTGACTTTC.

This rearrangement joins TRBV7-9 to TRBJ1-4; 7 bases agree with TRBD1. V gave up 4 bases and J gave up 9 bases; unmatched junction bases: 8. The germline CDR1 and CDR2 sequences are SEHNR and FQNEAQ (reference sequence). The CDR3 extends over 14 amino acids. The CDR3 DNA sequence: TGTGCCAGCAGCTCGACAGGGATAAATCAAAAACTGTTTTTT. As protein: CASSSTGINQKLFF.

This clonotype has a count of ten or more. The gene calls are TRBV12-3 or TRBV12-4 and TRBJ1-3, with a weak D call TRBD1 (6 bases). This CDR3 has 14 residues. Trimming cost V 6 bases and J 4 bases, with 13 bases left between them. Here the CDR3 DNA reads TGTGCCAGCAGCACCGGGACACTCGGAAACACCATATATTTT. It yields the protein CASSTGTLGNTIYF.

This clonotype showed up many times. This chain joins TRBV6-1 and TRBJ2-1; no firm D call. This CDR3 region has 12 residues. Trimming took off 8 bases at V and 2 bases at J, with 7 bases between the two ends. Germline CDR1 reads MNHNS; CDR2 reads SASEGT. The CDR3, as DNA: TGTGCCAGCCATAGGACCTACAATGAGCAGTTCTTC. It specifies CASHRTYNEQFF.

V usage is TRBV29-1 and J usage is TRBJ2-6; a weak D match, TRBD1 (6 bases). Trimming removed 6 bases at V and 0 bases at J, with 15 bases between. The CDR3 consists of 16 residues. Looked up from germline, CDR1 is SQVTM and CDR2 is ANQGSEA. CDR3: CSVIRQVSSGANVLTF. CDR3 in DNA: TGCAGCGTAATCCGACAGGTCAGCTCTGGGGCCAACGTCCTGACTTTC.

V usage is TRBV6-2 or TRBV6-3 and J usage is TRBJ2-3, with a tentative D call TRBD1 (6 bases). V was pared by 5 bases and J by 8 bases, with 17 bases between. Germline V gene sequence: CDR1 MNHEY, CDR2 SVGEGT. This CDR3 has 14 residues. The CDR3 nucleotides read TGTGCCAGCAGTGAGGGGGAATTGGGTGTTACGCAGTATTTT. As protein: CASSEGELGVTQYF.

At least ten counts were recorded for this clonotype. This chain uses TRBV28 with TRBJ1-5, with 10 bases that match TRBD1. The CDR3 runs to 15 residues. The V and J ends lost 5 bases and 5 bases, in that order; junction bases with no gene match: 6. The germline V gene has CDR1 MDHEN and CDR2 SYDVKM. This CDR3 is CASSQDRGGYQPQHF. Here the CDR3 DNA reads TGTGCCAGCAGTCAGGACAGGGGGGGGTATCAGCCCCAGCATTTT.

This clonotype was observed many times. The rearrangement joins TRBV11-2 to TRBJ2-7; 7 bases are shared with TRBD2. Germline V gene lookup returns CDR1 SGHAT and CDR2 FQNNGV. The CDR3 sequence is 16 residues long. Losses at the gene ends were 1 base for V and 0 bases for J; bases not matched to a gene: 6. The CDR3 coding sequence is TGTGCCAGCAGCTTAGTTTCTAGCGGAAGCTCCTACGAGCAGTACTTC. This codes for CASSLVSSGSSYEQYF.

There are many counts of this clonotype. This chain links TRBV3-1 with TRBJ1-1; no clear D. Germline values: CDR1 LGHDT, CDR2 YNNKEL (reference sequence). The CDR3 runs 13 residues. V was trimmed by 1 base and J by 0 bases, leaving 3 bases between them. Here the CDR3 reads CASSQAVNTEAFF. CDR3 DNA: TGTGCCAGCAGCCAAGCTGTGAACACTGAAGCTTTCTTT.

V and J are TRBV5-6 and TRBJ1-5; D gene unclear. CDR1 SGHDT and CDR2 YYEEEE come from the germline V gene. Trimming shortened V by 4 bases and J by 2 bases, and 13 bases separated the two germline ends. The CDR3 spans 15 residues. The CDR3 sequence: CASSMWVFGNQPQHF. The CDR3 DNA reads as TGTGCCAGCAGCATGTGGGTTTTTGGCAATCAGCCCCAGCATTTT.

J is TRBJ1-5 and V is TRBV29-1, with a possible D match to TRBD1 (6 bases). V lost 5 bases, J lost 4 bases, and 12 bases lay in between. The CDR3 contains 13 residues. Germline V gene lookup returns CDR1 SQVTM and CDR2 ANQGSEA. This CDR3 is CSVSPGVNQPQHF. Written as DNA, the CDR3 is TGCAGCGTTTCTCCAGGGGTAAATCAGCCCCAGCATTTT.

In its sample, this clonotype was seen many times. The CDR3, as DNA: TGTGCCAGCAAGTCGGACTTTGGAAACACCATATATTTT. Translated, it gives CASKSDFGNTIYF. V is TRBV2 and J is TRBJ1-3; D not resolved. The V gene's germline CDR1 is SNHLY and CDR2 FYNNEI. The CDR3 extends over 13 amino acids. V was shortened by 7 bases and J by 3 bases, with 10 bases between the two germline ends.

Worth noting for this clonotype: This sequence may be a read error, since a much larger clone differs from it by one base. The V and J genes are TRBV2 and TRBJ2-7; 9 bases align to TRBD2. V dropped 8 bases and J dropped 5; count of bases not matched to a gene: 10. Per germline, CDR1 SNHLY and CDR2 FYNNEI. The CDR3 is 14 amino acids. The CDR3 DNA reads TGTGCCAGCGCCACGACTAGCGGCCCTAACGAGCAGTACTTC. Translating it yields CASATTSGPNEQYF.

This clonotype was recorded at least ten times. The chain is built from TRBV20-1 and TRBJ2-7; possibly TRBD1 or TRBD2 for D (5 bases each). Germline V CDR1 and CDR2: DFQATT, SNEGSKA (reference sequence). V shed 6 bases and J shed 4 bases, with 13 bases lying between them. This CDR3 region has 12 residues. CDR3 DNA sequence: TGCAGTGCAAGGGGAGCGTTATACGAGCAGTACTTC. Its protein product is CSARGALYEQYF.

For this clonotype: It may be a read error: a sequence one base away is much more abundant. The chain has TRBV28 and TRBJ2-7; 9 bases map to TRBD1. V trimming: 8 bases; J trimming: 6 bases; junction bases outside the gene matches: 11. The CDR3 is 14 amino acids. Germline CDR1 is MDHEN and CDR2 is SYDVKM. CDR3 coding DNA: TGTGCCAGCGGAGGGGGACAGGGTGGCCGCGAGCAGTACTTC. Translating it yields CASGGGQGGREQYF.

This clonotype was detected a few times. The chain joins TRBV10-3 to TRBJ2-7, with a possible D match to TRBD2 (6 bases). The CDR3 runs 15 residues. V gave up 2 bases and J gave up 2 bases, with 13 bases separating them. CDR1 and CDR2 (germline): ENHRY, SYGVKD. The CDR3 DNA is TGTGCCATCAGTGAGAGAAGGACTACCCCCTACGAGCAGTACTTC. This translates into CAISERRTTPYEQYF.

This clonotype was detected many times. This chain connects TRBV2 to TRBJ1-2, with unresolved D. CDR1 SNHLY and CDR2 FYNNEI come from the germline V gene. Trimming cost V 6 bases and J 8 bases, with 7 bases left between them. This CDR3 is built from 10 residues. CDR3 sequence (DNA): TGTGCCAGCAGCACTGACGGCTACACCTTC. Amino acids: CASSTDGYTF.

The sample holds many counts of this clonotype. J is TRBJ1-2 and V is TRBV2, with TRBD1 matching 8 bases. The V and J ends lost 8 bases and 6 bases, in that order; junction bases with no gene match: 11. The CDR3 extends over 14 amino acids. CDR1 SNHLY and CDR2 FYNNEI come from the germline V gene. CDR3 protein: CASPRQGADDGYTF. The CDR3 DNA follows: TGTGCCAGCCCGAGGCAGGGGGCGGATGATGGCTACACCTTC.

The rearrangement joins TRBV11-2 to TRBJ2-2, with D possibly being TRBD2 (5 bases). V gave up 4 bases and J gave up 5 bases, with 17 bases separating them. Per germline, CDR1 SGHAT and CDR2 FQNNGV. This CDR3 comprises 16 residues. The CDR3 region is CASSSHSVSGTGELFF. CDR3 nucleotides: TGTGCCAGCAGCTCCCACTCGGTGTCGGGGACCGGGGAGCTGTTTTTT.

This clonotype was seen ten or more times. This chain uses TRBV6-2 or TRBV6-3 with TRBJ1-1, with unresolved D. Germline CDR1 is MNHEY and CDR2 is SVGEGT. This CDR3 spans 14 amino acids. Trimming cost V 4 bases and J 1 base, with 10 bases left between them. CDR3 DNA sequence: TGTGCCAGCAGTTCTTTCGGTCAGAACACTGAAGCTTTCTTT. Translating gives CASSSFGQNTEAFF.

Only a few counts were recorded for this clonotype. The chain's CDR3 is CSAFPLDTQYF. The DNA for the CDR3 is TGCAGTGCCTTTCCTTTGGATACGCAGTATTTT. The V and J genes are TRBV20-1 and TRBJ2-3; D is unclear. Germline V CDR1 and CDR2: DFQATT, SNEGSKA (reference sequence). The V end lost 6 bases, the J end lost 6 bases, and 10 bases lay between the germline ends. The CDR3 totals 11 residues.

This clonotype was recorded at least ten times. The rearrangement uses TRBV6-1 and TRBJ2-7, with 14 bases that match TRBD2. After removal of 6 bases from V and 6 bases from J, the junction contained 16 bases not matched to a gene. The germline gives CDR1 MNHNS, CDR2 SASEGT. The CDR3 extends over 18 amino acids. The CDR3 spells CASSSARGLAGVASEQYF. The CDR3 region has the DNA TGTGCCAGCAGCTCCGCGCGGGGACTAGCGGGAGTGGCTAGCGAGCAGTACTTC.

This clonotype came up a few times. V and J are TRBV13 and TRBJ2-4; D ambiguous. CDR1 and CDR2 from the germline V gene are PRHDT and FYEKMQ (reference sequence). This CDR3 has 16 residues. V was clipped by 2 bases and J by 0 bases, with 11 bases between them. Here the CDR3 reads CASSLTNELAKNIQYF. The CDR3 DNA reads TGTGCCAGCAGCTTAACAAATGAGCTAGCCAAAAACATTCAGTACTTC.

The sample holds many counts of this clonotype. The genes are TRBV6-1 and TRBJ2-5, with unresolved D. The CDR3 sequence is 13 residues long. Germline values: CDR1 MNHNS, CDR2 SASEGT. V gave up 8 bases and J gave up 1 base, with 11 bases separating them. CDR3 residues: CASQDPGQETQYF. The CDR3 nucleotides are TGTGCCAGCCAGGACCCCGGCCAAGAGACCCAGTACTTC.

V is TRBV11-1 and J is TRBJ1-1, with D perhaps matching TRBD1 (5 bases). Deletions cut 2 bases from V and 1 base from J, with 11 bases between. CDR3 length: 15 residues. CDR1 and CDR2 from the germline V gene are SGHAT and FQDESV (reference sequence). The chain's CDR3 is CASSLQGGGNTEAFF. CDR3 sequence (DNA): TGTGCCAGCAGCTTACAGGGCGGAGGGAACACTGAAGCTTTCTTT.

In this sample, this clonotype turned up once. This chain uses TRBV12-3 or TRBV12-4 with TRBJ1-2; D gene unclear. This CDR3 comprises 14 residues. V gave up 0 bases and J gave up 7 bases, with 12 bases separating them. CDR3 sequence reads: CASSLAGVGCGYTF. The CDR3 DNA reads TGTGCCAGCAGTTTAGCGGGAGTCGGCTGTGGCTACACCTTC.

This clonotype showed up many times. The J gene is TRBJ1-4, the V gene TRBV12-3 or TRBV12-4, with a weak D call TRBD1 (6 bases). The CDR3 covers 15 residues. V lost 6 bases to trimming and J lost 3 bases, with 14 bases between them. Written as DNA, the CDR3 is TGTGCCAGCAGAGTAACAGGGCTGTCTAATGAAAAACTGTTTTTT. Translated, it gives CASRVTGLSNEKLFF.

In its sample, this clonotype was seen many times. This sequence joins TRBV6-1 and TRBJ2-6; the D is unclear. Germline CDR1 is MNHNS and CDR2 is SASEGT. V was shortened by 7 bases and J by 2 bases, with 6 bases between the two germline ends. This CDR3 has 13 residues. The CDR3 reads CASMVAGANVLTF. The CDR3 DNA reads TGTGCCAGCATGGTGGCTGGGGCCAACGTCCTGACTTTC.

The table lists this clonotype with many counts. The J gene is TRBJ2-5, the V gene TRBV15; unclear D gene. Looked up from germline, CDR1 is LNHNV and CDR2 is YYDKDF (reference sequence). Trimming took off 4 bases at V and 4 bases at J, with 7 bases between the two ends. The CDR3 has 12 residues. CDR3 in amino acids: CATSTPGETQYF. As DNA, the CDR3 is TGTGCCACCAGCACCCCCGGAGAGACCCAGTACTTC.